This TCR beta chain was profiled in a study of blood T cell repertoires in COVID-19. Overall study: Donors in the United States, Italy and Spain gave samples during acute or convalescent COVID-19.

This clone has more than one count but fewer than ten. CDR3 length: 13 amino acids. V lost 5 bases to trimming and J lost 5 bases, with 12 bases between them. Germline CDR1 SGHTA, CDR2 FQGNSA. Authors' processing steps: Amplification of reference gene primers provided the estimated nucleated cell counts. This table comes from immunoSEQ multiplex PCR, and its TCRdb copy is limited to in-frame clones, with some not included. Clone size and V and J calls were adopted from that table, with D and trimming inferred from the DNA. The table shows some 230,000 clones, with about 85% occurring only once. The V and J genes are TRBV7-2 and TRBJ1-2, with a tentative D call TRBD1 (5 bases). The sample was peripheral blood. The sequence was obtained from a woman aged 55-75 years who had recovered from COVID-19. The chain's CDR3 is CASSTGGGYGYTF. The DNA of the CDR3 is TGTGCCAGCAGCACCGGCGGGGGGTATGGCTACACCTTC.